A selection of T cell receptor beta chains follows, all from one sample in a study of blood T cell repertoires in COVID-19. Clones were read by immunoSEQ multiplex PCR, and TCRdb kept only the in-frame ones, dropping some. This repertoire shows roughly 200,000 clones, 80% to 90% found once; its top ten account for around 7.9%. What was sequenced was peripheral blood. These TCRs come from a man in his forties or fifties with active or convalescent COVID-19. CDR3s include the opening cysteine and the closing phenylalanine or tryptophan. A D gene is named only where the DNA matches it firmly. Not all rows give a size; the values are once, few, many and, for expanded clones, a class.

j_call clone_size v_call d_call cdr3_aa cdr3_nt
TRBJ2-1 NA TRBV7-9 TRBD1 CASSYRQGAAYNEQFF TGTGCCAGCAGCTATAGACAGGGGGCCGCCTACAATGAGCAGTTCTTC
TRBJ1-2 NA TRBV3-1/TRBV3-2 NA CASSPSQGMGGYTF TGTGCCAGCAGCCCTTCACAGGGAATGGGTGGCTACACCTTC
TRBJ1-2 NA TRBV6-6 NA CASSSPGTPGGYTF TGTGCCAGCAGTTCTCCGGGAACCCCCGGGGGCTACACCTTC
TRBJ2-7 NA TRBV30 NA CAWSPLGGEVGGVGWYEQYF TGTGCCTGGAGTCCTCTGGGCGGTGAGGTCGGGGGAGTGGGATGGTACGAGCAGTACTTC
TRBJ2-7 NA TRBV18 TRBD2 CASSQTGAGEQYF TGTGCCAGCTCACAAACAGGAGCGGGAGAGCAGTACTTC
TRBJ2-5 NA TRBV24-1 NA CATSDPGGSEETQYF TGTGCCACCAGTGACCCTGGGGGGAGCGAAGAGACCCAGTACTTC
TRBJ2-1 once TRBV18 TRBD2 CASSDSRDYPYNEQFF TGTGCCAGCTCAGACTCCCGGGACTACCCCTACAATGAGCAGTTCTTC
TRBJ2-3 once TRBV6-5 TRBD2 CASSLSGNSYTQYF TGTGCCAGCAGTTTAAGCGGGAACTCCTATACGCAGTATTTT
TRBJ1-1 NA TRBV30 TRBD1 CAWSPGQGNTEAFF TGTGCCTGGAGCCCGGGACAGGGAAACACTGAAGCTTTCTTT
TRBJ2-6 NA TRBV6-1 NA CASSEAAGSGANVLTF TGTGCCAGCAGTGAAGCGGCAGGGTCTGGGGCCAACGTCCTGACTTTC
TRBJ1-2 NA TRBV7-9 NA CASSLGGSGGYTF TGTGCCAGCAGCTTAGGAGGCAGCGGGGGCTACACCTTC
TRBJ1-1 once TRBV14 NA CASSQDGWGWDTEAFF TGTGCCAGCAGCCAAGATGGGTGGGGCTGGGACACTGAAGCTTTCTTT
TRBJ2-1 NA TRBV19 TRBD1 CASSTKTGSSFYNEQFF TGTGCCAGTAGTACCAAGACAGGGTCCAGTTTCTACAATGAGCAGTTCTTC
TRBJ1-4 once TRBV7-9 NA CASSASGEWDEKLFF TGTGCCAGCAGCGCCTCAGGGGAGTGGGACGAAAAACTGTTTTTT
TRBJ1-2 NA TRBV6-5 TRBD1 CASRRTGRRGYTF TGTGCCAGCAGGCGGACAGGGCGCCGTGGCTACACCTTC
TRBJ2-2 NA TRBV18 NA CASSAGTYNTGELFF TGTGCCAGCTCAGCAGGGACTTACAACACCGGGGAGCTGTTTTTT
TRBJ2-1 NA TRBV10-3 NA CAISERGSSSYNEQFF TGTGCCATCAGTGAGAGGGGATCGAGCTCCTACAATGAGCAGTTCTTC
TRBJ1-2 NA TRBV18 TRBD1 CASSPGTELYGYTF TGTGCCAGCTCACCAGGGACAGAGCTCTATGGCTACACCTTC
TRBJ1-4 NA TRBV7-9 TRBD1 CASSPRDREKLFF TGTGCCAGCAGCCCCAGGGACAGGGAAAAACTGTTTTTT
TRBJ1-2 NA TRBV18 NA CASSARVPLYTF TGTGCCAGCTCAGCCCGGGTCCCACTCTACACCTTC
TRBJ1-5 NA TRBV2 NA CASSENSRNQPQHF TGTGCCAGCAGTGAAAACAGCCGCAATCAGCCCCAGCATTTT
TRBJ1-3 NA TRBV19 TRBD1 CASSRDRGRDTIYF TGTGCCAGTAGTAGAGACAGGGGCCGAGACACCATATATTTT
TRBJ2-1 NA TRBV6-4 TRBD1 CASSDPGQGLFF TGTGCCAGCAGTGACCCGGGACAGGGTCTGTTCTTC
TRBJ1-5 once TRBV21-1 NA CASSRGQGQPQHF TGTGCCAGCAGCAGGGGGCAGGGACAGCCCCAGCATTTT
TRBJ2-7 once TRBV11-3 NA CASTFSSSYEQYF TGTGCCAGCACGTTTTCCAGTTCCTACGAGCAGTACTTC
TRBJ2-2 once TRBV19 NA CASSIISGELFF TGTGCCAGTAGTATCATTTCCGGGGAGCTGTTTTTT
TRBJ1-1 NA TRBV25-1 NA CASSENLDRAFF TGTGCCAGCAGTGAAAACCTTGACAGGGCTTTCTTT
TRBJ1-1 few TRBV28 NA CASSLGGDADTEAFF TGTGCCAGCAGTTTAGGGGGCGACGCGGACACTGAAGCTTTCTTT